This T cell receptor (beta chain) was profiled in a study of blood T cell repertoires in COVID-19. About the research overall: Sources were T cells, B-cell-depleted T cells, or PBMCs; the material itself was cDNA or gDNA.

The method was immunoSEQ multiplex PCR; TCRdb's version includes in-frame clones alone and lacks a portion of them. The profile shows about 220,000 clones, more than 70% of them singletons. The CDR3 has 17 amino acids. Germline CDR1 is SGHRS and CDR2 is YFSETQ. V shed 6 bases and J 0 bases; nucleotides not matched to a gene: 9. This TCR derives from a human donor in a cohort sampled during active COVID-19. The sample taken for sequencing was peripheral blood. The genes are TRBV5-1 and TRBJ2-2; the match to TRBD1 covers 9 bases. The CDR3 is CASTYNRGPSNTGELFF. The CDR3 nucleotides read TGCGCCAGCACCTATAACAGGGGGCCTTCGAACACCGGGGAGCTGTTTTTT.